This TCR beta chain was found in a study of T cells after yellow fever vaccination (dated by TCRdb to the late 2010s). Study-level background: Libraries from fractions with low cell numbers were prepared with the SMART-Seq v4 Ultra Low Input RNA kit. The cohort comprised two healthy male donors, one aged 18 to 30 and one aged 30 to 40 years. Blood was collected at multiple timepoints before and after primary and secondary immunization, and bulk PBMC replicates and cell subsets were isolated. To follow T-cell clones before and after primary and booster YFV17D yellow fever vaccination, bulk TCR alpha and beta repertoires were sequenced over time. The full study reports these points: Compared with the primary T-cell response, the secondary T-cell response was faster but weaker, reaching its peak on day 5 rather than on day 15. Computational filtering was required because FACS-sorted repertoires could contain abundant contaminating clonotypes from the bulk population. Most clones expanded after primary vaccination (roughly 96% of CD4 and 88% of CD8) were re-detected after the booster, suggesting that broad memory maintenance occurred. Because the study included only a couple of donors, the extent to which the findings can be generalized is limited. A small fraction of clonotypes showed up in both the CD4 and CD8 compartments, probably as a result of convergent recombination.

The treatment or condition label, read with the paper, signifies: live attenuated yellow fever vaccine strain. PBMCs were isolated from peripheral blood using a standard Ficoll-Paque protocol. CD4 and CD8 T-cell fractions were isolated with Dynabeads CD4 and CD8 positive selection kits. TriZol was used to extract RNA from bulk PBMCs, CD4 and CD8 fractions, and dextramer-positive and dextramer-negative fractions. The instrument given in TCRdb is Illumina NovaSeq 6000. TCR cDNA was made using 5'RACE template switching, a step that added a universal primer site and unique molecular identifiers. Priming of cDNA synthesis was performed from both the TCR alpha and TCR beta constant segments. Two PCR steps were used to amplify libraries, with sample barcodes and sequencing adapters being added in the second step. Libraries were sequenced on Illumina HiSeq 2500 (2x100 bp) or NovaSeq (2x150 bp). Per the authors' processing: MIGEC handled demultiplexing of reads and collapsing into UMI consensus sequences, while MiXCR performed V(D)J alignment. Using edgeR on replicate PBMC samples, clonotypes were called vaccine-responding if FDR was below 0.01 and the log2 fold change was above 5 up to day 15. Each bulk clonotype received a CD4 or CD8 identity based on whether the sequenced CD4 or CD8 repertoire contained that clonotype at higher abundance. The public reads were reanalyzed by TCRdb: fastp trimming at Q25, MiXCR alignment, in-frame beta chains only. Records with the same CDR3 protein are collapsed into one entry carrying the most frequent genes and DNA. Here the V and J calls rest on TCRdb's processing, not on the authors' analysis. Counted in this sample were just over 250,000 distinct CDR3 sequences; around 5.2% of them appeared once. The ten top clones hold 2.5% to 4% of the sample.

The germline V gene specifies SGHRS as CDR1 and YFSETQ as CDR2. V and J are truncated by 4 bases and 5 bases respectively, leaving an intervening sequence of 9 bases. There are 12 amino acids in the CDR3, from cysteine to phenylalanine inclusive. Only the CDR3 portion is preserved as DNA: 36 bases, with reading frame beginning at the first base. This clonotype appeared many times. Its recognized antigen is unknown. No clone much larger than this one lies a single base away; base qualities are absent. This specimen was CD4+ T cells sorted from PBMCs, taken on the day of the yellow fever booster vaccination. The sequence came from a man between 18 and 29 years old who received the YFV17D yellow fever vaccine. The chain links TRBV5-1 with TRBJ2-5; the D gene lacks a confident call. The nucleotides are TGCGCCAGCAGCCCTAGTCAGGAGACCCAGTACTTC. This translates into CASSPSQETQYF.